The entry below describes one TCR beta chain. No antigen is known for it. There are no base qualities to consult, and no much larger clone falls within one base. This sample is drawn from a study of T cell responses to AZD1222 COVID-19 vaccine listed by TCRdb under 2021. Broadly, across the study: Because spike-specific TCR depth and breadth did not differ between the two schedules, AZD1222 recipients who got a second dose at roughly 4 weeks were pooled with those who got a second dose at roughly 12 weeks. TCR sequencing was performed for some 250 trial participants, of whom roughly 200 were given two doses of AZD1222 and around 26 were given two doses of MenACWY control vaccine. Enrollment into the trials was organized by age into subgroups of 18-55, 56-69 and 70-plus years, and those subgroups contained roughly 150, 30 and 60 TCR-sequenced participants, respectively.

The paper's findings and limits, for the study overall: The 56-69-year group was small, and its depth increase did not reach significance, likely because of low power. Because no day 14 peak-response samples were available, the repertoires could be characterized only after the peak T cell response. Conclusions about previously exposed vaccinees are limited because only six or seven AZD1222 recipients were SARS-CoV-2 seropositive at baseline. After two AZD1222 doses, both the breadth and the depth of spike-specific TCRs were significantly higher than at day 0 and than in MenACWY recipients. Reportedly, almost half of the unique spike-specific TCRs recognized epitopes lying outside the regions that are mutated in the B.1.351 and B.1.1.7 variants. Participants were mostly white British, with more females than males. The authors suggested clonal diversity may have been underestimated. The whole spike protein was spanned by vaccine-associated CD4 TCRs, and dominant responses were seen in regions 160-218 and 743-854.

The CDR3 regions of human TCRbeta chains were analyzed by immunosequencing. The paper's data handling went like this. TCRs in the repertoires were matched against a reference library of SARS-CoV-2-specific TCRs that had been generated with the MIRA antigen-specificity platform. Breadth was defined as the fraction of unique TCRs that were SARS-CoV-2-associated. Depth was defined as the fraction of total T cells that were SARS-CoV-2-associated. Using the MIRA data, each spike-specific TCR was mapped to the spike region that the TCR reacts to and placed in a CD4 or CD8 class. Log10-transformed breadth and depth values were compared by one-way ANOVA with Sidak's multiple comparisons tests. The clones in this table, taken by TCRdb from immuneACCESS, are in-frame only. Not every clone is retained; where verified, under half of the shortfall comes from an unresolved V gene, and the cause of the rest is unknown. That table is the source of V, J and clone size, and D and trimming were worked out from the DNA. The sample includes about 100,000 clones, with approximately 87% observed a single time. The top ten hold more than 15% of the sample.

In the paper's terms, the time point label means: baseline before first vaccination. Samples from vaccinated people were obtained from the UK trials COV001 and COV002, which included a single-blind randomized controlled phase 2/3 trial of AZD1222 (ChAdOx1 nCoV-19) in healthy adults. For TCRbeta chain sequencing, PBMC samples from trial participants were taken at day 0 and at day 28 after the second dose. CDR1 is given as ENHRY and CDR2 as SYGVKD, both from the germline V gene. From the cysteine through the phenylalanine, the CDR3 covers 16 amino acids. Only the CDR3 DNA stays, 48 bases, in frame from base 1. A distance of 16 bases separates the germline ends of V and J, which lose 0 bases and 8 bases respectively.

The starting material was peripheral blood, obtained on day 0 of AZD1222 vaccination. The sequence came from an adult in good health. The chain is assembled from TRBV10-3 and TRBJ1-4, with no confidently assigned D gene. The CDR3 here reads CAISESPRSQAEKLFF. The nucleotide sequence reads as follows: TGTGCCATCAGTGAGTCCCCCCGAAGTCAGGCCGAAAAACTGTTTTTT.